The T cell receptor (beta chain) described here comes from a study of blood T cells in healthy people across ages. For the study at large: Template switching recovered approximately one barcoded beta molecule for every two T cells.

Through a sample-barcoded 5' primer and a J-beta primer mix, a second PCR was run for 7 to 11 cycles. MiXCR was run by TCRdb on the 5' RACE reads, yielding one entry per CDR3 protein. The table records approximately 760,000 distinct CDR3 sequences, around 25% of them present only once. The length of the CDR3 is 15 residues. Trimming pared 3 bases from V and 1 base from J, leaving 10 bases between. The donors, all healthy, were Caucasians living in Russia, aged roughly 6 to 100. This sample also appeared in a second study, on T cells of mothers and their children.

The chain carries TRBV12-3 or TRBV12-4 and TRBJ1-5; TRBD1 is a possible D gene (6 bases). This receptor was obtained from a boy aged 10-17 years in good health. The sample taken for sequencing was blood. The CDR3 sequence: CASSFQGLSNQPQHF. The CDR3 region has the DNA TGTGCCAGCAGTTTTCAGGGGTTAAGCAATCAGCCCCAGCATTTT.